A single sample gave rise to the 9 T cell receptor beta chains below, sequenced in a study of blood T cell repertoires in COVID-19. Measured with immunoSEQ multiplex PCR; TCRdb has only the in-frame clones, and not every one. Found here are 25,000 to 35,000 clones, roughly 90% of them singletons; the top ten hold 7.5% to 9%. Sequenced sample: peripheral blood. These receptors came from a man aged 70-80 years with active or convalescent COVID-19.

The rearrangement uses TRBV19 and TRBJ1-6; possible D gene TRBD1, 6 bases. V was cut by 3 bases and J by 10 bases, with 13 bases left in between. CDR1 is LNHDA and CDR2 is SQIVND in the germline V gene (reference sequence). The CDR3 length is 14 residues. The CDR3 is CASSMRGGVSPLHF. The CDR3, as DNA: TGTGCCAGTAGTATGAGAGGGGGGGTGTCACCCCTCCACTTT.

The chain joins TRBV7-6 to TRBJ2-5; D not resolved. Per germline, CDR1 SGHVS and CDR2 FNYEAQ. The CDR3 is 13 amino acids. The ends were cut back, 7 bases at V and 5 bases at J, with 14 bases in the middle. CDR3 DNA sequence: TGTGCCAGCACGCCTCTGGCTGTGGAGACCCAGTACTTC. Translated: CASTPLAVETQYF.

This sequence joins TRBV7-2 and TRBJ1-1; 7 nucleotides agree with TRBD1. The CDR3 runs to 14 residues. V trimming: 2 bases; J trimming: 3 bases; junction bases outside the gene matches: 3. Germline V gene lookup returns CDR1 SGHTA and CDR2 FQGNSA. The CDR3: CASSLHRGDTEAFF. Here the CDR3 DNA reads TGTGCCAGCAGCTTACACAGGGGAGACACTGAAGCTTTCTTT.

The chain carries TRBV11-2 and TRBJ2-3, with 10 bases fitting TRBD2. CDR1 is SGHAT, CDR2 FQNNGV, per germline. The CDR3 runs to 14 residues. The J segment lost 7 bases and the V segment lost 6 bases, leaving 7 bases of the junction unmatched. The CDR3 DNA is TGTGCCAGCAGTCAAGGACTAGCGGTACATACGCAGTATTTT. Translating gives CASSQGLAVHTQYF.

This clone has just one count. The rearrangement joins TRBV11-3 to TRBJ2-2, with D unclear. The germline gives CDR1 SGHNT, CDR2 YENEEA. This CDR3 region has 13 residues. With 1 base removed from V and 3 bases from J, the gap between germline ends came to 3 bases. The CDR3 nucleotides read TGTGCCAGCAGCTTAGGAGACACCGGGGAGCTGTTTTTT. Its protein product is CASSLGDTGELFF.

Comment on this clone: An end of the junction differs from the germline gene, which may be a read error. The chain joins TRBV6-5 to TRBJ2-7; TRBD1 matches 8 bases. The CDR3 sequence is 14 residues long. The germline V gene encodes CDR1 MNHEY and CDR2 SVGAGI. In nucleotides, the CDR3 is TGTGCCAGCAGTCCACAGACAGGGGCCCCCCAATCTAACTTC. It codes for CASSPQTGAPQSNF.

The V gene is TRBV11-2, the J gene TRBJ2-2, with 14 nucleotides matching TRBD2. The V segment lost 4 bases and the J segment 7 bases; nucleotides outside the gene matches: 5. This CDR3 spans 16 amino acids. Germline loops: CDR1 SGHAT, CDR2 FQNNGV. In DNA, the CDR3 is TGTGCCAGCAGCTCCAGACTAGCGGGGGGGGACGGGGAGCTGTTTTTT. Translating gives CASSSRLAGGDGELFF.

The chain couples TRBV6-5 to TRBJ1-5; 10 positions match TRBD1. The CDR3 length is 14 residues. J was trimmed by 9 bases and V by 6 bases; bases with no gene match: 8. Germline V gene sequence: CDR1 MNHEY, CDR2 SVGAGI. The CDR3 region is CASSGTGDGRPQHF. The CDR3 DNA follows: TGTGCCAGCAGCGGGACAGGGGATGGGCGGCCCCAGCATTTT.

The chain carries TRBV19 and TRBJ2-3; 7 nucleotides agree with TRBD2. V shed 5 bases, J shed 4 bases, and the junction held 15 bases outside the gene matches. This CDR3 has 17 residues. Per the germline V gene, CDR1 is LNHDA and CDR2 is SQIVND (reference sequence). CDR3 bases: TGTGCCAGTAGTTCGCGTTTAGCGGGCGCTGAATCAGATACGCAGTATTTT. This gives the protein CASSSRLAGAESDTQYF.